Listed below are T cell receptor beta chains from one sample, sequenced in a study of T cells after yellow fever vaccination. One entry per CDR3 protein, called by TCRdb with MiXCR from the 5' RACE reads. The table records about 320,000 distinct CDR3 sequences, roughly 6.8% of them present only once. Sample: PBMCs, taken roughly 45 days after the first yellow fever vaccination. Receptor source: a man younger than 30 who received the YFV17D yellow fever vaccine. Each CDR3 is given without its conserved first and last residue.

CDR3 protein: ASSLDGGSEAF
J gene: TRBJ1-1
V gene: TRBV5-1

CDR3 protein: ASRGGRDRGETQY
J gene: TRBJ2-5
V gene: TRBV7-2

CDR3 protein: ASSQRTAGQGATSEKLF
J gene: TRBJ1-4
V gene: TRBV3-1

CDR3 protein: ASSSGQGAYSPLH
J gene: TRBJ1-6
V gene: TRBV2

CDR3 protein: ASSYAQEALTQY
J gene: TRBJ2-3
V gene: TRBV7-9

CDR3 protein: SAEPTSSETQY
J gene: TRBJ2-5
V gene: TRBV20-1

CDR3 protein: ASRRGITEAF
J gene: TRBJ1-1
V gene: TRBV7-9

CDR3 protein: SASPLGWDNEQF
J gene: TRBJ2-1
V gene: TRBV20-1

CDR3 protein: ASSQDFRGVPGELF
J gene: TRBJ2-2
V gene: TRBV4-1

CDR3 protein: ASSQVLGYQETQY
J gene: TRBJ2-5
V gene: TRBV3-1

CDR3 protein: ASSTVAGAGYNEQF
J gene: TRBJ2-1
V gene: TRBV7-3

CDR3 protein: ASSQTDRGRNTEAF
J gene: TRBJ1-1
V gene: TRBV3-1

CDR3 protein: ASSRPRQVNSPLH
J gene: TRBJ1-6
V gene: TRBV2

CDR3 protein: AIRSAGNTIY
J gene: TRBJ1-3
V gene: TRBV10-3

CDR3 protein: ASSLLAGGQSDTQY
J gene: TRBJ2-3
V gene: TRBV7-3

CDR3 protein: ASTLQIRGTGELF
J gene: TRBJ2-2
V gene: TRBV7-2

CDR3 protein: ASSYSQGLDTQY
J gene: TRBJ2-3
V gene: TRBV6-5

CDR3 protein: ASSARLAGVQETQY
J gene: TRBJ2-5
V gene: TRBV5-4

CDR3 protein: ASRLTQPSYEQY
J gene: TRBJ2-7
V gene: TRBV6-1

CDR3 protein: ASSQDAWTGI
J gene: TRBJ1-1
V gene: TRBV14

CDR3 protein: SASTGRTFYNEQF
J gene: TRBJ2-1
V gene: TRBV20-1

CDR3 protein: ASSGGSRSGANQPQH
J gene: TRBJ1-5
V gene: TRBV28

CDR3 protein: ATSPRHQETQY
J gene: TRBJ2-5
V gene: TRBV15

CDR3 protein: ASTVSTDTQY
J gene: TRBJ2-3
V gene: TRBV7-9

CDR3 protein: AVFGTGLYGANVLT
J gene: TRBJ2-6
V gene: TRBV2

CDR3 protein: ASSPASRADTQY
J gene: TRBJ2-3
V gene: TRBV5-1

CDR3 protein: ASSPTAPLRANEKLF
J gene: TRBJ1-4
V gene: TRBV4-3

CDR3 protein: SARAGPNGDEQF
J gene: TRBJ2-1
V gene: TRBV20-1

CDR3 protein: ASIQSGTVRNYGYT
J gene: TRBJ1-2
V gene: TRBV12-3/TRBV12-4

CDR3 protein: ASRGSAGWSRDTQY
J gene: TRBJ2-3
V gene: TRBV6-1

CDR3 protein: ASSSTSGGQQETQY
J gene: TRBJ2-5
V gene: TRBV7-6

CDR3 protein: ASSRGSRINEKLF
J gene: TRBJ1-4
V gene: TRBV19

CDR3 protein: ASSETGQRETQY
J gene: TRBJ2-5
V gene: TRBV6-1